The 11 T cell receptor beta chains below all came from one sample that was sequenced in a study of blood T cells in healthy people across ages (dated by TCRdb to the mid-2010s). The library was produced with 5' RACE. TCRdb records Illumina HiSeq 2500 as the sequencer. A second PCR of about 6 to 11 cycles was performed with a sample-barcoded 5' primer and a J-beta primer mix. The public reads were quality trimmed at Q25 with fastp and then assembled into clones with MiXCR by TCRdb, keeping productive beta chains. Identical CDR3 protein sequences are pooled into one entry, listed with their most common genes and DNA. Counted in this sample were 650,000 to 900,000 distinct CDR3 sequences; around two thirds of them appeared once. The ten largest clones capture about a quarter of the sample. Sequencing used blood. The receptors were sampled from a man aged 25 to 45 in good health.

This clonotype was counted a single time. The V gene is TRBV11-1, the J gene TRBJ2-1; 12 nucleotides line up with TRBD1. Germline V lookup: CDR1 SGHAT, CDR2 FQDESV (reference sequence). CDR3 length: 17 amino acids. V lost 7 bases, J lost 6 bases, and 13 bases stayed unmatched. CDR3 nucleotide sequence: TGTGCCAGCACCCTGTATACCGGGACAGGGGGCTTCAATGAGCAGTTCTTC. Protein sequence: CASTLYTGTGGFNEQFF.

J is TRBJ2-3 and V is TRBV10-3; D is ambiguous. The CDR3 loop spans 11 amino acids. Germline V gene data show CDR1 as ENHRY and CDR2 as SYGVKD. V was pared by 3 bases and J by 5 bases, with 3 bases between. CDR3 sequence: CAISDIDTQYF. In DNA, the CDR3 is TGTGCCATCAGTGATATAGATACGCAGTATTTT.

The genes are TRBV29-1 and TRBJ1-1; 8 bases are shared with TRBD1. Germline V gene data show CDR1 as SQVTM and CDR2 as ANQGSEA. The CDR3 has 13 amino acids. V shed 6 bases and J 6 bases; nucleotides not matched to a gene: 9. CDR3 coding DNA: TGCAGCGTGCGCAGGGGGCGGGCATCTGAAGCTTTCTTT. Its protein is CSVRRGRASEAFF.

This clonotype appeared a few times. The chain carries TRBV20-1 and TRBJ2-5; 8 bases are shared with TRBD2. There are 17 residues in the CDR3. Germline lookup yields CDR1 DFQATT and CDR2 SNEGSKA (reference sequence). Trimming cost V 6 bases and J 4 bases; bases outside gene matches: 19. DNA of the CDR3: TGCAGTGCCTTCGCCGGGGCCTCAGCGGGGGTAGTAGAGACCCAGTACTTC. This encodes CSAFAGASAGVVETQYF.

This clonotype occurred a few times. The V and J genes are TRBV4-3 and TRBJ2-1; D gene ambiguous. The length of the CDR3 is 13 residues. The V and J ends lost 8 bases and 5 bases respectively, with 13 bases between them. Per the germline V gene, CDR1 is LGHNA and CDR2 is YSLEER. CDR3 in DNA: TGCGCCAGCGCGTTGAGCATCCACAATGAGCAGTTCTTC. Translated, it gives CASALSIHNEQFF.

This CDR3 reads CASSWTGGNEQFF. CDR3 DNA sequence: TGTGCCAGCAGTTGGACAGGGGGCAATGAGCAGTTCTTC. V and J are TRBV6-5 and TRBJ2-1, with 10 bases lining up with TRBD1. CDR3 length equals 13 residues. V lost 4 bases and J lost 6; bases outside the gene matches: 0. CDR1 is MNHEY, CDR2 SVGAGI, per germline.

This clonotype was observed a handful of times. The chain combines TRBV7-2 with TRBJ2-7; TRBD2 matches at 7 bases. With 4 bases clipped from V and 0 bases from J, the junction kept 6 bases outside the gene matches. This CDR3 is built from 15 residues. CDR1 is SGHTA, CDR2 FQGNSA, per germline. This chain's CDR3 is CASSWGGGPSYEQYF. CDR3 DNA sequence: TGTGCCAGCAGCTGGGGGGGAGGCCCCTCCTACGAGCAGTACTTC.

The chain recombines TRBV7-2 with TRBJ2-6, with a weak D call TRBD2 (7 bases). Germline V gives CDR1 SGHTA, CDR2 FQGNSA. The V and J ends lost 5 bases and 0 bases respectively, with 23 bases between them. The CDR3 sequence is 20 residues long. The CDR3 region has the DNA TGTGCCAGCAGCCAGGGGAGGGGCTCGACGCCTAACTCTGGGGCCAACGTCCTGACTTTC. Encoded protein: CASSQGRGSTPNSGANVLTF.

In this sample, this clonotype turned up once. CDR3 in amino acids: CASSLFDEAFF. The DNA of the CDR3 is TGTGCCAGCAGCTTGTTTGACGAAGCTTTCTTT. The chain combines TRBV7-2 with TRBJ1-1; D remains ambiguous. This CDR3 spans 11 amino acids. Germline CDR1 reads SGHTA; CDR2 reads FQGNSA. V lost 3 bases, J lost 8 bases, and 7 bases lay in between.

There are a few counts of this clonotype. This chain links TRBV7-2 with TRBJ2-4; 9 bases fit TRBD2. CDR1 SGHTA and CDR2 FQGNSA come from the germline V gene. V was clipped by 5 bases and J by 6 bases; unmatched bases: 11. This CDR3 region has 16 residues. The CDR3 DNA sequence: TGTGCCAGCAGCACAACGAGCGGGGGGTGGGGAAACATTCAGTACTTC. Translated: CASSTTSGGWGNIQYF. The whole variable domain, remainder taken from reference TRBV7-2 and TRBJ2-4, is GAGVSQSPSNKVTEKGKDVELRCDPISGHTALYWYRQSLGQGLEFLIYFQGNSAPDKSGLPSDRFSAERTGGSVSTLTIQRTQQEDSAVYLCASSTTSGGWGNIQYFGAGTRLSVL.

V usage is TRBV12-3 or TRBV12-4 and J usage is TRBJ2-4; D ambiguous. Near its end, the DNA agrees better with TRBJ2-5, so the J call may be wrong. The CDR3 is made up of 13 amino acids. Here the CDR3 reads CASSSHPSGTQYF. The CDR3 DNA follows: TGTGCCAGCAGTTCTCACCCTTCTGGGACCCAGTACTTC.